Presented here are 18 T cell receptor beta chains from one specimen sequenced in a study of OX40 agonist ivuxolimab in advanced cancers. TCRdb's copy holds only in-frame clones and misses some; the assay was immunoSEQ multiplex PCR. The sample includes around 25,000 clones, more than 75% of them seen just once. Sequencing was performed on CD4+ or CD8+ T cells sorted from blood, taken in a trial of the OX40 agonist ivuxolimab. These receptors all come from an adult with an advanced solid tumor such as melanoma, head and neck, liver or kidney cancer.

This clone was observed a handful of times. The chain is built from TRBV2 and TRBJ2-1; possible D gene TRBD2, 5 bases. This CDR3 has 14 residues. The germline V gene encodes CDR1 SNHLY and CDR2 FYNNEI. Between the trimmed V and J ends, which lost 7 bases and 0 bases, there was a span of 10 bases. The CDR3 bases are TGTGCCAGCAATCGGGGAAGCTCCTACAATGAGCAGTTCTTC. Translation: CASNRGSSYNEQFF.

This chain links TRBV2 with TRBJ1-5; TRBD1 matches at 7 bases. After removal of 7 bases from V and 0 bases from J, the junction contained 9 bases not matched to a gene. Germline CDR1 reads SNHLY; CDR2 reads FYNNEI. This CDR3 has 16 amino acids. CDR3 loop: CASTGPGQHSNQPQHF. CDR3 nucleotide sequence: TGTGCCAGCACCGGCCCGGGACAGCATAGCAATCAGCCCCAGCATTTT.

The chain combines TRBV4-2 with TRBJ2-7; 13 bases agree with TRBD2. V dropped 4 bases and J dropped 6; count of bases not matched to a gene: 3. The germline gives CDR1 LGHNA, CDR2 YNFKEQ. There are 14 residues in the CDR3. CDR3 DNA sequence: TGTGCCAGCAGCCGGACTAGCGGGAGTCGCGAGCAGTACTTC. Its protein is CASSRTSGSREQYF.

This CDR3 is CASSTLSSYEQYF. The CDR3 DNA follows: TGCGCCAGCAGCACTTTGAGCTCCTACGAGCAGTACTTC. The chain joins TRBV5-1 to TRBJ2-7; no clear D. The CDR3 extends over 13 amino acids. Trimming removed 4 bases at V and 0 bases at J, with 8 bases between. CDR1 and CDR2 from the germline V gene are SGHRS and YFSETQ.

Here the CDR3 DNA reads TGTGCCAGCAGCTTAGCGCGTGGACTAGCGGGGGTCGGGGGAAACATTCAGTACTTC. Amino acids: CASSLARGLAGVGGNIQYF. This chain connects TRBV7-9 to TRBJ2-4, with 13 bases lining up with TRBD2. The V gene's germline CDR1 is SEHNR and CDR2 FQNEAQ (reference sequence). The ends lost 0 bases at V and 6 bases at J; junction bases unmatched: 11. The CDR3 covers 19 residues.

The rearrangement joins TRBV2 to TRBJ2-3; D call uncertain. The germline V and J ends were trimmed by 7 bases and 0 bases, with 14 bases remaining between them. Germline loops: CDR1 SNHLY, CDR2 FYNNEI. This CDR3 region has 15 residues. The CDR3 is CASTLSRISTDTQYF. CDR3 coding DNA: TGTGCCAGCACCCTCTCTCGGATTAGCACAGATACGCAGTATTTT.

This chain joins TRBV18 and TRBJ1-4; TRBD1 is a possible D gene (5 bases). CDR1 KGHSH and CDR2 LQKENI come from the germline V gene. Trimming removed 3 bases at V and 7 bases at J, with 15 bases between. The CDR3 has 15 amino acids. As DNA, the CDR3 is TGTGCCAGCTCACCCCCAGGACATCAGGGTGAAAAACTGTTTTTT. Translation: CASSPPGHQGEKLFF. Full variable domain (rest looked up from reference TRBV18 and TRBJ1-4): NAGVMQNPRHLVRRRGQEARLRCSPMKGHSHVYWYRQLPEEGLKFMVYLQKENIIDESGMPKERFSAEFPKEGPSILRIQQVVRGDSAAYFCASSPPGHQGEKLFFGSGTQLSVL.

The chain links TRBV15 to TRBJ2-1; TRBD2 agrees at 10 bases. J was trimmed by 7 bases and V by 1 base; bases with no gene match: 7. The CDR3 length is 16 residues. Germline CDR1 is LNHNV and CDR2 is YYDKDF (reference sequence). The CDR3 DNA is TGTGCCACCAGCAGAGGAAGGTCTAGCGGGAGAAATGAGCAGTTCTTC. This codes for CATSRGRSSGRNEQFF.

J is TRBJ2-2 and V is TRBV6-5, with 7 bases aligning to TRBD2. CDR3 length: 13 residues. In germline, CDR1 is MNHEY, CDR2 SVGAGI. V was pared by 2 bases and J by 8 bases, with 2 bases of the junction left unmatched. The CDR3 is CASSYKGGGELFF. The CDR3 DNA reads as TGTGCCAGCAGTTACAAGGGAGGGGGGGAGCTGTTTTTT.

The gene calls are TRBV6-1 and TRBJ1-1; 7 positions match TRBD1. The germline CDR1 and CDR2 sequences are MNHNS and SASEGT. Trimming cost V 4 bases and J 5 bases; bases outside gene matches: 7. The CDR3 extends over 14 amino acids. As DNA, the CDR3 is TGTGCCAGCAGTGGAAGGGACAGAAGGACTGAAGCTTTCTTT. Translation: CASSGRDRRTEAFF.

This sequence joins TRBV6-1 and TRBJ2-2; D is possibly TRBD1 (7 bases). V lost 4 bases, J lost 6 bases, and 15 bases lay in between. Germline lookup yields CDR1 MNHNS and CDR2 SASEGT. The CDR3 covers 15 residues. CDR3 sequence (DNA): TGTGCCAGCAGTGCCGGAGGGGGCGCGTCCGGGGAGCTGTTTTTT. This encodes CASSAGGGASGELFF.

This clone was observed once. The chain joins TRBV19 to TRBJ1-4, with D possibly being TRBD1 (5 bases). The CDR3 totals 13 residues. V was trimmed by 4 bases and J by 5 bases, leaving 8 bases between them. Germline CDR1 LNHDA, CDR2 SQIVND (reference sequence). The CDR3: CASSRGTNEKLFF. The CDR3 coding sequence is TGTGCCAGTAGTAGAGGGACGAATGAAAAACTGTTTTTT.

The chain couples TRBV11-3 to TRBJ2-5, with D possibly being TRBD1 or TRBD2 (5 bases each). The germline V gene has CDR1 SGHNT and CDR2 YENEEA. This CDR3 region has 16 residues. The V end lost 3 bases, the J end lost 7 bases, and 21 bases lay between the germline ends. CDR3 sequence: CASSLDHGGLGGTQYF. CDR3 coding DNA: TGTGCCAGCAGCTTGGATCACGGTGGCCTTGGGGGGACCCAGTACTTC.

The chain is built from TRBV27 and TRBJ2-7; either TRBD1 or TRBD2 may fit D (6 bases each). This CDR3 is 16 amino acids long. In germline, CDR1 is MNHEY, CDR2 SMNVEV (reference sequence). Deletions cut 7 bases from V and 6 bases from J, with 25 bases between. The CDR3 loop is CASTTLKEGHPSEQYF. Written as DNA, the CDR3 is TGTGCCAGCACCACCCTGAAGGAGGGACACCCCTCCGAGCAGTACTTC.

This clone has a handful of counts. The rearrangement links TRBV7-8 to TRBJ1-6, with no clear D. CDR1 SGHVS and CDR2 FQNEAQ come from the germline V gene. The CDR3 has 16 residues. Trimming left V 4 bases short and J 6 bases short, with 16 bases between. This CDR3 is CASSSVAGRFNSPLHF. The DNA of the CDR3 is TGTGCCAGCAGCTCGGTCGCGGGCCGTTTTAATTCACCCCTCCACTTT. Full variable domain (missing parts from reference TRBV7-8 and TRBJ1-6): GAGVSQSPRYKVAKRGQDVALRCDPISGHVSLFWYQQALGQGPEFLTYFQNEAQLDKSGLPSDRFFAERPEGSVSTLKIQRTQQEDSAVYLCASSSVAGRFNSPLHFGNGTRLTVT.

The chain couples TRBV4-3 to TRBJ1-1; unclear D gene. This CDR3 contains 14 residues. The germline V gene has CDR1 LGHNA and CDR2 YSLEER. V shed 1 base and J shed 1 base, with 7 bases lying between them. CDR3 nucleotides: TGCGCCAGCAGCCAAGGTAAAGCGAACACTGAAGCTTTCTTT. It yields the protein CASSQGKANTEAFF.

The chain joins TRBV6-1 to TRBJ1-1, with D possibly TRBD1 on 5 matching bases. This CDR3 is built from 14 residues. V was clipped by 6 bases and J by 0 bases, with 11 bases between them. CDR1 is MNHNS and CDR2 is SASEGT in the germline V gene. For the CDR3, the DNA is TGTGCCAGCAGGGGGCGCGGGGTGAACACTGAAGCTTTCTTT. Translating it yields CASRGRGVNTEAFF.

The chain couples TRBV5-1 to TRBJ2-1; TRBD2 is a possible D gene (6 bases). The V gene's germline CDR1 is SGHRS and CDR2 YFSETQ. CDR3 length: 17 residues. V was trimmed by 5 bases and J by 4 bases, leaving 22 bases between them. As DNA, the CDR3 is TGCGCCAGCAGTTTTGTACCGCAGGCTGGAGGGTACAATGAGCAGTTCTTC. This translates into CASSFVPQAGGYNEQFF. The full variable domain, rest sourced from reference TRBV5-1 and TRBJ2-1, is KAGVTQTPRYLIKTRGQQVTLSCSPISGHRSVSWYQQTPGQGLQFLFEYFSETQRNKGNFPGRFSGRQFSNSRSEMNVSTLELGDSALYLCASSFVPQAGGYNEQFFGPGTRLTVL.